A single sample is the source of the 20 T cell receptor beta chains below, sequenced in a study of PD-1 blockade in classical Hodgkin lymphoma. Sequenced by immunoSEQ multiplex PCR; TCRdb stores in-frame clones only, minus some. The profile shows some 50,000 clones, around 76% of them singletons. The sample's time point: cycle 4 day 1 (C4D1), after more than five weeks of nivolumab. Relapses following autologous stem cell transplantation were seen in all patients, with brentuximab vedotin exposure varying. The sample was peripheral blood mononuclear cells (PBMCs), taken before the fourth cycle of nivolumab. The receptors stem from a human donor with classical Hodgkin lymphoma.

The V and J genes are TRBV7-9 and TRBJ1-5; TRBD1 matches 8 bases. J was trimmed by 3 bases and V by 1 base; bases with no gene match: 5. Germline assignment: CDR1 SEHNR and CDR2 FQNEAQ (reference sequence). The CDR3 has 16 residues. CDR3: CASSLGDRRFNQPQHF. CDR3 sequence (DNA): TGTGCCAGCAGCTTAGGGGACAGGCGGTTCAATCAGCCCCAGCATTTT.

The chain carries TRBV28 and TRBJ1-3, with 7 nucleotides matching TRBD1. The CDR3 length is 17 residues. The V and J ends lost 4 bases and 0 bases, in that order; junction bases with no gene match: 9. Per the germline V gene, CDR1 is MDHEN and CDR2 is SYDVKM. Here the CDR3 reads CASSSLDRDFSGNTIYF. The CDR3 DNA reads as TGTGCCAGCAGTTCCCTTGACAGGGATTTCTCTGGAAACACCATATATTTT.

This clone was seen a single time. The rearrangement uses TRBV25-1 and TRBJ1-2, with D hard to call. CDR3 size: 12 residues. Looked up from germline, CDR1 is MGHDK and CDR2 is SYGVNS. The V gene lost 6 bases and the J gene lost 8 bases, with 13 bases spanning the gap. CDR3 nucleotide sequence: TGTGCCAGCAGACAAGGGAGTAAGGGCTACACCTTC. Encoded protein: CASRQGSKGYTF.

The chain joins TRBV19 to TRBJ1-2; 8 bases align to TRBD1. The CDR3 is 14 amino acids. CDR1 LNHDA and CDR2 SQIVND come from the germline V gene (reference sequence). V dropped 5 bases and J dropped 4; count of bases not matched to a gene: 6. CDR3 protein: CASSATGELYGYTF. The CDR3 DNA is TGTGCCAGTAGTGCGACAGGGGAGCTCTATGGCTACACCTTC.

This rearrangement joins TRBV9 to TRBJ2-7, with 8 bases lining up with TRBD1. The CDR3 loop spans 13 amino acids. Germline CDR1 is SGDLS and CDR2 is YYNGEE. Losses at the gene ends were 4 bases for V and 6 bases for J; bases not matched to a gene: 6. DNA for the CDR3: TGTGCCAGCAGCCGGGGCAGGGGGCTCGAGCAGTACTTC. Its translation: CASSRGRGLEQYF.

The V gene is TRBV19, the J gene TRBJ2-5, with 8 bases identical to TRBD1. The CDR3 loop spans 13 amino acids. V shed 8 bases, J shed 2 bases, and the junction held 4 bases outside the gene matches. Per the germline V gene, CDR1 is LNHDA and CDR2 is SQIVND (reference sequence). As DNA, the CDR3 is TGTGCCAGTTCGGACAGGGCACAAGAGACCCAGTACTTC. It is translated as CASSDRAQETQYF. The full variable domain, with the rest looked up from reference TRBV19 and TRBJ2-5, is DGGITQSPKYLFRKEGQNVTLSCEQNLNHDAMYWYRQDPGQGLRLIYYSQIVNDFQKGDIAEGYSVSREKKESFPLTVTSAQKNPTAFYLCASSDRAQETQYFGPGTRLLVL.

V and J are TRBV11-3 and TRBJ2-1; D is unresolved. Germline lookup yields CDR1 SGHNT and CDR2 YENEEA. Trimming shortened V by 4 bases and J by 10 bases, and 14 bases separated the two germline ends. This CDR3 spans 13 amino acids. In DNA form, the CDR3 reads TGTGCCAGCAGCTACCTTGGGTGGGTGGAGCAGTTCTTC. Translation: CASSYLGWVEQFF.

The rearrangement links TRBV2 to TRBJ2-7, with 7 bases lining up with TRBD2. Germline V gives CDR1 SNHLY, CDR2 FYNNEI. The CDR3 runs to 14 residues. Unmatched junction bases numbered 9, after V lost 7 bases and J lost 3 bases. The CDR3, as DNA: TGTGCCAGCAAAAGGGAAGCGGGACTCTACGAGCAGTACTTC. As protein: CASKREAGLYEQYF.

This clone appeared a few times. The chain links TRBV4-2 to TRBJ2-5; perhaps D is TRBD1 or TRBD2 (5 bases each). The CDR3 extends over 12 amino acids. With 1 base removed from V and 5 bases from J, the gap between germline ends came to 5 bases. Germline lookup yields CDR1 LGHNA and CDR2 YNFKEQ. The DNA of the CDR3 is TGTGCCAGCAGCCAAGGGGGGGAGACCCAGTACTTC. Translation gives CASSQGGETQYF.

The genes are TRBV6-6 and TRBJ2-7; D is unclear. This CDR3 contains 14 residues. CDR1 and CDR2 from the germline V gene are MNHNY and SVGAGI (reference sequence). Trimming cost V 5 bases and J 0 bases, with 11 bases left between them. CDR3 in amino acids: CASSEAASSYEQYF. Here the CDR3 DNA reads TGTGCCAGCAGTGAGGCCGCGAGCTCCTACGAGCAGTACTTC.

V usage is TRBV5-1 and J usage is TRBJ1-1; D is uncertain. From germline, CDR1 is SGHRS and CDR2 YFSETQ. The V end lost 1 base, the J end lost 0 bases, and 13 bases lay between the germline ends. The length of the CDR3 is 16 residues. As DNA, the CDR3 is TGCGCCAGCAGCTTGCAGAACTTGAGGTTGAACACTGAAGCTTTCTTT. It is translated as CASSLQNLRLNTEAFF.

The rearrangement uses TRBV7-9 and TRBJ1-2; D might be TRBD1 (6 bases). The V end was cut by 3 bases, the J end by 4 bases, with 12 bases between. This CDR3 is 14 amino acids long. Germline CDR1 is SEHNR and CDR2 is FQNEAQ (reference sequence). The CDR3 sequence: CASSLVQGTYGYTF. CDR3 DNA sequence: TGTGCCAGCAGCTTGGTACAGGGCACCTATGGCTACACCTTC.

The rearrangement joins TRBV9 to TRBJ2-3; TRBD2 aligns across 9 bases. CDR3 length: 15 amino acids. V was pared by 3 bases and J by 6 bases, with 8 bases of the junction left unmatched. In germline, CDR1 is SGDLS, CDR2 YYNGEE. In DNA, the CDR3 is TGTGCCAGCAGCGCCAGACTAGCGGCACCCGATACGCAGTATTTT. Translating gives CASSARLAAPDTQYF. Supplemented by reference TRBV9 and TRBJ2-3, the full variable domain reads DSGVTQTPKHLITATGQRVTLRCSPRSGDLSVYWYQQSLDQGLQFLIQYYNGEERAKGNILERFSAQQFPDLHSELNLSSLELGDSALYFCASSARLAAPDTQYFGPGTRLTVL.

V gene TRBV4-3 combines with J gene TRBJ2-1; 13 bases are shared with TRBD2. V lost 0 bases and J lost 1; bases outside the gene matches: 9. CDR3 length: 20 residues. Per germline, CDR1 LGHNA and CDR2 YSLEER. Here the CDR3 DNA reads TGCGCCAGCAGCCAAGAACTAGCGGGAGGGCCTGGTAGGTCCTACAATGAGCAGTTCTTC. This gives the protein CASSQELAGGPGRSYNEQFF.

V is TRBV2 and J is TRBJ2-3, with 8 nucleotides matching TRBD2. In germline, CDR1 is SNHLY, CDR2 FYNNEI. CDR3 length: 14 residues. The V and J ends lost 4 bases and 5 bases, in that order; junction bases with no gene match: 5. This chain's CDR3 is CASSVSAGVDTQYF. The CDR3 bases are TGTGCCAGCAGTGTCTCAGCGGGGGTAGATACGCAGTATTTT. The variable domain in full, completed from reference TRBV2 and TRBJ2-3, reads EPEVTQTPSHQVTQMGQEVILRCVPISNHLYFYWYRQILGQKVEFLVSFYNNEISEKSEIFDDQFSVERPDGSNFTLKIRSTKLEDSAMYFCASSVSAGVDTQYFGPGTRLTVL.

A word on this clone: It may be a read error: a sequence one base away is much more abundant. J is TRBJ1-5 and V is TRBV27; TRBD1 is a possible D gene (5 bases). CDR3 length: 13 amino acids. Between the trimmed V and J ends, which lost 9 bases and 5 bases, there was a span of 14 bases. In germline, CDR1 is MNHEY, CDR2 SMNVEV (reference sequence). The DNA of the CDR3 is TGTGCCAGAAGGGAGTTAGGGGATCAGCCCCAGCATTTT. This gives the protein CARRELGDQPQHF.

With regard to this clone: The sample has other DNA sequences that encode this CDR3 too. The chain employs TRBV7-2 and TRBJ2-7, with TRBD2 matching over 7 bases. The trim removed 3 bases at V and 4 bases at J, leaving 6 bases unmatched. This CDR3 region has 14 residues. Germline lookup yields CDR1 SGHTA and CDR2 FQGNSA. In nucleotides, the CDR3 is TGTGCCAGCAGCTTCGGACTAGTCGTTTACGAGCAGTACTTC. Residues: CASSFGLVVYEQYF.

This chain joins TRBV11-2 and TRBJ2-7; D is perhaps TRBD2 (6 bases). This CDR3 has 14 residues. The V gene lost 5 bases and the J gene lost 7 bases, with 18 bases spanning the gap. CDR1 is SGHAT, CDR2 FQNNGV, per germline. The CDR3 loop is CASSPTSRRFEQYF. CDR3 coding DNA: TGTGCCAGCAGCCCTACTAGCCGCCGCTTTGAGCAGTACTTC. Full variable domain (rest looked up from reference TRBV11-2 and TRBJ2-7): EAGVAQSPRYKIIEKRQSVAFWCNPISGHATLYWYQQILGQGPKLLIQFQNNGVVDDSQLPKDRFSAERLKGVDSTLKIQPAKLEDSAVYLCASSPTSRRFEQYFGPGTRLTVT.

This chain uses TRBV5-1 with TRBJ1-2, with 7 bases lining up with TRBD1. Per the germline V gene, CDR1 is SGHRS and CDR2 is YFSETQ. There are 16 residues in the CDR3. The V and J ends lost 0 bases and 5 bases, in that order; junction bases with no gene match: 10. CDR3 DNA: TGCGCCAGCAGCTTGGGGGCCCAACAGGGGTCATATGGCTACACCTTC. This encodes CASSLGAQQGSYGYTF.

V gene TRBV7-9 combines with J gene TRBJ1-1, with D tentatively TRBD1 (5 bases). Germline V CDR1 and CDR2: SEHNR, FQNEAQ (reference sequence). V lost 5 bases to trimming and J lost 1 base, with 14 bases between them. This CDR3 spans 15 amino acids. The CDR3 loop reads CASSRRSGTNTEAFF. CDR3 sequence (DNA): TGTGCCAGCAGCCGGAGGTCGGGGACGAACACTGAAGCTTTCTTT.